This T cell receptor beta chain was captured by sequencing in a study of technical replicates of blood from a handful of donors. Profiling relied on immunoSEQ multiplex PCR, and the TCRdb table lists in-frame clones only, not all of them. The table lists 70,000 or so clones, 95% to 99% of them singletons. V lost 0 bases and J 3 bases, leaving 10 bases between the germline ends. Germline V gives CDR1 SGHRS, CDR2 YFSETQ. The CDR3 is made up of 14 amino acids. The sequence derives from a human donor in good health. The V and J genes are TRBV5-1 and TRBJ2-7; D gene unclear. Material for sequencing was T cells isolated from PBMCs. Here the CDR3 reads CASSLARYDYEQYF. The CDR3 nucleotides read TGCGCCAGCAGCTTGGCCAGGTACGACTACGAGCAGTACTTC.